This TCR beta chain is from a study of T cells in Graves' hyperthyroidism and ophthalmopathy. Authors of the study amplified TCR beta CDR3 regions from RNA transcripts. HTBI primers were the set used in a first-round RT-PCR of the TCR CDR3. In TCRdb, the multiplex PCR reads were re-called with MiXCR into one record per CDR3 protein. The sample has about 420,000 distinct CDR3 sequences, about 15% seen once. Sequenced sample: blood. The TCR was taken from a woman aged 18-30 years with Graves' hyperthyroidism.

The CDR3 here is CASSLEFTYEQYF. Here the CDR3 DNA reads TGTGCCAGCAGTTTAGAATTTACCTACGAGCAGTACTTC. This chain uses TRBV6-1 with TRBJ2-7; D is unresolved. This CDR3 has 13 residues. V dropped 5 bases and J dropped 2 bases, with 10 bases sitting between them. Germline V lookup: CDR1 MNHNS, CDR2 SASEGT.